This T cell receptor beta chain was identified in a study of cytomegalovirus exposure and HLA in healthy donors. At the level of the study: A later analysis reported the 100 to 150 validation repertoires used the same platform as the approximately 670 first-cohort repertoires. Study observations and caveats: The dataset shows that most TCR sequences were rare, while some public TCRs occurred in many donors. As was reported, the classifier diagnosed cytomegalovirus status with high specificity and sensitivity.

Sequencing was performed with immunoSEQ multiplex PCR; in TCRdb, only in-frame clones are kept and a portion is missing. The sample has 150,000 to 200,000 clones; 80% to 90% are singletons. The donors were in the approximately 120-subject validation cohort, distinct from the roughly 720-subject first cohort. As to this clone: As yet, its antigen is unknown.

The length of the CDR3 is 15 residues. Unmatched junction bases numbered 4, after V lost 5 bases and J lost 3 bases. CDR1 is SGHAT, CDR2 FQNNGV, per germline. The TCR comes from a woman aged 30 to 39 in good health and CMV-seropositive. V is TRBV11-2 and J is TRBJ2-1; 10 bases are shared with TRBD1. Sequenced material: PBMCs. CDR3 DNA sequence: TGTGCCAGCAGCCCGACAGGGGGCCTCTACAATGAGCAGTTCTTC. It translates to CASSPTGGLYNEQFF. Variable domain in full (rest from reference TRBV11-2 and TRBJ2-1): EAGVAQSPRYKIIEKRQSVAFWCNPISGHATLYWYQQILGQGPKLLIQFQNNGVVDDSQLPKDRFSAERLKGVDSTLKIQPAKLEDSAVYLCASSPTGGLYNEQFFGPGTRLTVL.